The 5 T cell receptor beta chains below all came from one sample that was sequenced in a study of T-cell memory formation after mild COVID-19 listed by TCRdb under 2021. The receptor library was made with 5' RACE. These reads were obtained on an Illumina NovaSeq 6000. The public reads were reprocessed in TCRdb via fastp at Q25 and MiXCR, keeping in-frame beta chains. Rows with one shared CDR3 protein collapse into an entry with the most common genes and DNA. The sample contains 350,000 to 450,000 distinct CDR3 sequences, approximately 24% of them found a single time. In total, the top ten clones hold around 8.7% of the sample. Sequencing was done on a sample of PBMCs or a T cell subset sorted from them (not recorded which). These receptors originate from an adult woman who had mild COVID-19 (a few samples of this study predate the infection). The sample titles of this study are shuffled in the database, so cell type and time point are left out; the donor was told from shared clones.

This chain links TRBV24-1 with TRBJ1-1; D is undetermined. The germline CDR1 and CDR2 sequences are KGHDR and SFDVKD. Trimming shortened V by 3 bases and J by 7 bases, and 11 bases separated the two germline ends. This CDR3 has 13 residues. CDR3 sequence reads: CATSDPNVGEAFF. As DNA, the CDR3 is TGTGCCACCAGTGATCCGAACGTGGGTGAAGCTTTCTTT.

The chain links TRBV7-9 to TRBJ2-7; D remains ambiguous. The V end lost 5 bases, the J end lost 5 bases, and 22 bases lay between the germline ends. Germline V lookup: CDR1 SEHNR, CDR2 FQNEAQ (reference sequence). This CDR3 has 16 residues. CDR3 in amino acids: CASSPTTHKESDEQYF. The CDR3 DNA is TGTGCCAGCAGCCCCACCACCCACAAGGAGTCCGACGAGCAGTACTTC.

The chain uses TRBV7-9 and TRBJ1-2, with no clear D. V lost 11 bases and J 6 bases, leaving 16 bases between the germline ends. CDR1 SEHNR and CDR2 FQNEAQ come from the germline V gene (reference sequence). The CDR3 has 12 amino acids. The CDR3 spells CAGTLGVDGYTF. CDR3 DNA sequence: TGTGCCGGAACGCTGGGCGTCGATGGCTACACCTTC. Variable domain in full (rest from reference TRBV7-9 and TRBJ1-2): DTGVSQNPRHKITKRGQNVTFRCDPISEHNRLYWYRQTLGQGPEFLTYFQNEAQLEKSRLLSDRFSAERPKGSFSTLEIQRTEQGDSAMYLCAGTLGVDGYTFGSGTRLTVV.

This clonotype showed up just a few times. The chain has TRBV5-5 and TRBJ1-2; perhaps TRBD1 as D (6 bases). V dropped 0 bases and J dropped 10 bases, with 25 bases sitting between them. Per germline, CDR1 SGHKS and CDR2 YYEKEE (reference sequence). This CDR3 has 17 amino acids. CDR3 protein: CASSLGPLPGGDGAYTF. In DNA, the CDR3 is TGTGCCAGCAGCTTGGGGCCCCTCCCGGGGGGCGATGGTGCCTACACCTTC.

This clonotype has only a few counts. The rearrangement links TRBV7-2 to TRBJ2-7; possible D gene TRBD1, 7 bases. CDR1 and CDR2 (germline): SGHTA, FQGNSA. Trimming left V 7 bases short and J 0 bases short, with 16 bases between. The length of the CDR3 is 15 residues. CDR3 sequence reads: CASTLEGAGSYEQYF. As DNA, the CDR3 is TGTGCCAGCACCCTGGAGGGGGCCGGCTCCTACGAGCAGTACTTC.